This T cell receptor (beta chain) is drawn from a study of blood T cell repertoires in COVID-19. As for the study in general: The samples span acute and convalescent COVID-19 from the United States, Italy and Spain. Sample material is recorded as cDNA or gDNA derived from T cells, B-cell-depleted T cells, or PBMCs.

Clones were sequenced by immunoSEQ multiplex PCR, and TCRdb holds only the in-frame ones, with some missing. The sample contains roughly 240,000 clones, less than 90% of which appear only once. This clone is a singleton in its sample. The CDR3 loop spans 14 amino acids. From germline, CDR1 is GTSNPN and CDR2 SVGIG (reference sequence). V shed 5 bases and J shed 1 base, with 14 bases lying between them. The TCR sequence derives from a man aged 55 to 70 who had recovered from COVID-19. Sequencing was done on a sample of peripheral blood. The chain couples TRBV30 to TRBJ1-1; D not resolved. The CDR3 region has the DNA TGTGCCTGGGCTTTCCGCGGTTCGAACACTGAAGCTTTCTTT. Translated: CAWAFRGSNTEAFF.